Listed here is a single TCR beta chain. Antigen: not known. Vbeta (60) and Jbeta (13) primers were used in the PCR. TCRdb's table, derived via immunoSEQ multiplex PCR, lists solely in-frame clones and lacks some. Of about 95,000 clones listed, about 81% are singletons. Germline loops: CDR1 SEHNR, CDR2 FQNEAQ (reference sequence). V dropped 5 bases and J dropped 7; count of bases not matched to a gene: 12. CDR3 length equals 15 residues. These data come from a study of cytomegalovirus exposure and HLA in healthy donors. Broader study findings: Listed as cytomegalovirus-associated were 164 TCR beta chains. Follow-up analysis later connected one missense variant in DCLRE1C with trimming of TCR beta V- and J-genes.

The chain recombines TRBV7-9 with TRBJ1-2; 8 bases align to TRBD1. The specimen was PBMCs. The sequence was collected from a middle-aged woman in good health and CMV-seropositive. The CDR3 DNA reads TGTGCCAGCAGCCCTATAACCCCACAGGGGGGTGGCTACACCTTC. Its protein is CASSPITPQGGGYTF.